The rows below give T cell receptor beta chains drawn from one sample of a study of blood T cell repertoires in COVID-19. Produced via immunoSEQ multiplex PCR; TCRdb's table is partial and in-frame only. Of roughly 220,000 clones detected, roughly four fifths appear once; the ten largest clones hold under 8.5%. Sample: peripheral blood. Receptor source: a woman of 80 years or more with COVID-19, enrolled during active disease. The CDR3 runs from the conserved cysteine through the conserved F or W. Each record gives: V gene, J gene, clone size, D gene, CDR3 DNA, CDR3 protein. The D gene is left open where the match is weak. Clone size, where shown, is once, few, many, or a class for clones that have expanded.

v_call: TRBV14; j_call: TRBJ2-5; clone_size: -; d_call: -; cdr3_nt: TGTACCAGCAGCCCCGGAGTGACCCAGTACTTC; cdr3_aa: CTSSPGVTQYF
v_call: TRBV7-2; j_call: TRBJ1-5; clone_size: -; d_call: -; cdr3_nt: TGTGCCAGCAGCTTAGCTAGAGGCAATCAGCCCCAGCATTTT; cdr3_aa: CASSLARGNQPQHF
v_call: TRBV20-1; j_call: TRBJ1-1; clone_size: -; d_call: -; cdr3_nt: TGCAGTGCTCCCTTGAACACTGAAGCTTTCTTT; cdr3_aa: CSAPLNTEAFF
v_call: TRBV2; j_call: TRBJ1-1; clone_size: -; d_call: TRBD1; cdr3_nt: TGTGCCAGCTCGAACAGGGGATGGAACACTGAAGCTTTCTTT; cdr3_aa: CASSNRGWNTEAFF
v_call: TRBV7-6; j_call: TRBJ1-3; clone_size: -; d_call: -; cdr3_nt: TGTGCCAGCAGCTTATTCTCCCTCAGCTCTGGAAACACCATATATTTT; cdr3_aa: CASSLFSLSSGNTIYF
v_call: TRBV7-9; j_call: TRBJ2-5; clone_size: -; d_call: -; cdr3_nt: TGTGCCAGCAGCTTAGGTAGCAGTCAAGAGACCCAGTACTTC; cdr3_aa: CASSLGSSQETQYF
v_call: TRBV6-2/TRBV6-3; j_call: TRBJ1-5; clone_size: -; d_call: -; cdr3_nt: TGTGCCAGCAGTTACACTCTCCCCAATCAGCCCCAGCATTTT; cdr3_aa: CASSYTLPNQPQHF
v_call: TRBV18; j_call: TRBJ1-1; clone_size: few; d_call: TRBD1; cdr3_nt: TGTGCCAGCTCACCACCCGGGACAGGGGGGAACACTGAAGCTTTCTTT; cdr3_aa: CASSPPGTGGNTEAFF
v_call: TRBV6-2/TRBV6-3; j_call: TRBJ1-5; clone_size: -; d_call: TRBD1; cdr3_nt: TGTGCCAGCAGTTCTGGACAGGGGGTTCAGCCCCAGCATTTT; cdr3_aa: CASSSGQGVQPQHF
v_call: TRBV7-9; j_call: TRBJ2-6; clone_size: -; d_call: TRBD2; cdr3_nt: TGTGCCAGCAGCTTCAGAGCGGGAGGGATCTCTGGGGCCAACGTCCTGACTTTC; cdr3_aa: CASSFRAGGISGANVLTF
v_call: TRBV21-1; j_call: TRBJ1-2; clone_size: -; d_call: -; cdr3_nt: TGTGCCAGCAGCAAATTGACGGACAGCCTCTATGGCTACACCTTC; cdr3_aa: CASSKLTDSLYGYTF
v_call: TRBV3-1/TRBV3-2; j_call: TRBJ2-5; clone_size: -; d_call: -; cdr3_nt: TGTGCCAGCAGCCAAGACGCCCGAGGGGAGACCCAGTACTTC; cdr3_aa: CASSQDARGETQYF
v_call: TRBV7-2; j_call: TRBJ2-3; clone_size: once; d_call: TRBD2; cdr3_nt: TGTGCCAGCAGCTCATCCCTATCCCCGGGAGGGCGCACAGATACGCAGTATTTT; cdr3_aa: CASSSSLSPGGRTDTQYF
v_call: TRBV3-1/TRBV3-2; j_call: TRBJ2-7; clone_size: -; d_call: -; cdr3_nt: TGTGCCAGCGGGTCCTGGAGCTACGAGCAGTACTTC; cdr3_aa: CASGSWSYEQYF
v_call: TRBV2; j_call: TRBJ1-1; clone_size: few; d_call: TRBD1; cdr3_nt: TGTGCCAGCAGTGGAGGGGGCGCTGGGAACACTGAAGCTTTCTTT; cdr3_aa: CASSGGGAGNTEAFF
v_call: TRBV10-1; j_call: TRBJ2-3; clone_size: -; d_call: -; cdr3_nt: TGCGCCAGCAGTGAAAGCCCCCCAGCGAGCCTCACAGATACGCAGTATTTT; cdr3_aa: CASSESPPASLTDTQYF
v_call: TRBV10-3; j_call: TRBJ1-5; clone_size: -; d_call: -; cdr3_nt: TGTGCCATCAGCGGGGGGGGACGGAATAGCAATCAGCCCCAGCATTTT; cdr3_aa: CAISGGGRNSNQPQHF
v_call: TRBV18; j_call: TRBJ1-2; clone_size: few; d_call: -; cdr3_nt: TGTGCCAGCTCCCCCACGGCTAACTATGGCTACACCTTC; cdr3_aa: CASSPTANYGYTF